This TCR beta chain was identified during a study of shared clonotypes between healthy human individuals. CDR3 length: 14 amino acids. Germline trimming cut 0 bases from V and 7 bases from J; bases unmatched to any gene: 6. From germline, CDR1 is SGDLS and CDR2 YYNGEE. Study-level points and caveats: Generally, estimated richness proved larger in naive subsets than it did in memory subsets.

Sequencing was performed with immunoSEQ multiplex PCR; in TCRdb, only in-frame clones are kept and a portion is missing. This table holds around 2,000,000 clones, about 95% found once. A word on this clone: Its antigen is undetermined.

It was CD45RO-negative cells, positively selected for CCR7, that made up naive CD8 cells, with terminally differentiated effector memory CD45RA+ cells excluded. The genes are TRBV9 and TRBJ1-2; 7 positions agree with TRBD1. This TCR was sampled from a young man in good health. Sequencing was done on a sample of naive CD8+ T cells sorted from blood. CDR3 sequence reads: CASSVARQGSGYTF. CDR3 DNA sequence: TGTGCCAGCAGCGTAGCCCGACAGGGAAGTGGCTACACCTTC.